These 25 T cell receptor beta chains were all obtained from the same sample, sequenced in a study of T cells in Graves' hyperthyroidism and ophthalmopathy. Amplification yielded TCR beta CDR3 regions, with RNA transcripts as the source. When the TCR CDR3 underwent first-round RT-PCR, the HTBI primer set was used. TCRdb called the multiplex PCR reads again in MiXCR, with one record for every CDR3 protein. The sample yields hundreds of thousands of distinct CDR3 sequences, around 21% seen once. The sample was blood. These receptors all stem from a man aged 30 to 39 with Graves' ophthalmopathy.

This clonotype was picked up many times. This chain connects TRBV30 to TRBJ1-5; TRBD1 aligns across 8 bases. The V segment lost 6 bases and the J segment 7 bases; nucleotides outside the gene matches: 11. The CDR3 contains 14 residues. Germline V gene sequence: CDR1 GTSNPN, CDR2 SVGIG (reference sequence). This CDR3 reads CACAGTGRLQPQHF. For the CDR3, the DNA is TGTGCCTGCGCCGGGACAGGCCGATTACAGCCCCAGCATTTT.

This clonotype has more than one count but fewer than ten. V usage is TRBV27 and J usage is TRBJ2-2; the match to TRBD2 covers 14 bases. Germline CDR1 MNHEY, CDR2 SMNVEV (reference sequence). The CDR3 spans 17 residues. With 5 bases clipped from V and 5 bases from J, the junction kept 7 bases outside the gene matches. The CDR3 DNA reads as TGTGCCAGCAGTGCCCGACTAGCGGGAGGGGGTACCGGGGAGCTGTTTTTT. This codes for CASSARLAGGGTGELFF.

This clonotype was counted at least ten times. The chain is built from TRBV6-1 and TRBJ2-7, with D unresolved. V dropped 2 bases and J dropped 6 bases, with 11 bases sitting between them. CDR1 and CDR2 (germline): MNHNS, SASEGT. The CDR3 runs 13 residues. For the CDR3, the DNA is TGTGCCAGCAGTGAATATGACACCAGCGAGCAGTACTTC. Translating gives CASSEYDTSEQYF.

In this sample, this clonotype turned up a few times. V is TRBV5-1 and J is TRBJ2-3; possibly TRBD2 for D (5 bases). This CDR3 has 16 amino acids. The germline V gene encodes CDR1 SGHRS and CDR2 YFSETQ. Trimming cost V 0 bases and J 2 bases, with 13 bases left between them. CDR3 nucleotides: TGCGCCAGCAGCTTGGGAGTTCGACTACACACAGATACGCAGTATTTT. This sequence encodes CASSLGVRLHTDTQYF.

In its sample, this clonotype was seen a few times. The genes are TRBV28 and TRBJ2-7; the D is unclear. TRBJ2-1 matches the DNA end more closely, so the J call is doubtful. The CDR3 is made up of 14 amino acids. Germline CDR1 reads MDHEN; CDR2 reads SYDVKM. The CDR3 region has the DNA TGTGCCAGCAGTCCCCGGTTGAGGACCTACGAGCAGTTCTTC. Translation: CASSPRLRTYEQFF.

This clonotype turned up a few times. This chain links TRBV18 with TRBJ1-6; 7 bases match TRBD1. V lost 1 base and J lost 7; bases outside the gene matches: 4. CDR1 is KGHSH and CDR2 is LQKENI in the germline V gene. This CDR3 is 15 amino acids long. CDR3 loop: CASSPRDRANSPLHF. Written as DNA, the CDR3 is TGTGCCAGCTCACCACGCGACAGGGCAAATTCACCCCTCCACTTT. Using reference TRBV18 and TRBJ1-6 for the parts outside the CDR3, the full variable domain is NAGVMQNPRHLVRRRGQEARLRCSPMKGHSHVYWYRQLPEEGLKFMVYLQKENIIDESGMPKERFSAEFPKEGPSILRIQQVVRGDSAAYFCASSPRDRANSPLHFGNGTRLTVT.

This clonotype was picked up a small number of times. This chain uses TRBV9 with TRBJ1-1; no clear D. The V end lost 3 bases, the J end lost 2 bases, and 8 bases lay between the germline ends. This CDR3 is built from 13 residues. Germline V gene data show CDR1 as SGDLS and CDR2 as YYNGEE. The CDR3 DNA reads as TGTGCCAGCAGCGGACCTCAAAACACTGAAGCTTTCTTT. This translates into CASSGPQNTEAFF.

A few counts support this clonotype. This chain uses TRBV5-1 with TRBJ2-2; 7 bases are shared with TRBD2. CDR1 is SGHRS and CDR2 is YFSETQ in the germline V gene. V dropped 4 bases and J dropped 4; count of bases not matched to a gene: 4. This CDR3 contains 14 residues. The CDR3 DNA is TGCGCCAGCAGCGGCGGGAGAACCACCGGGGAGCTGTTTTTT. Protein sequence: CASSGGRTTGELFF. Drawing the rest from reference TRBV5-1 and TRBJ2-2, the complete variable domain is KAGVTQTPRYLIKTRGQQVTLSCSPISGHRSVSWYQQTPGQGLQFLFEYFSETQRNKGNFPGRFSGRQFSNSRSEMNVSTLELGDSALYLCASSGGRTTGELFFGEGSRLTVL.

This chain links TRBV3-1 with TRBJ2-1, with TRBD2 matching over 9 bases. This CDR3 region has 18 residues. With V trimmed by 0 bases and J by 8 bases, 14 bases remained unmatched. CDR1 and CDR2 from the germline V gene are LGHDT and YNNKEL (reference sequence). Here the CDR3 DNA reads TGTGCCAGCAGCCAAGAAAGGATGCGGGAGGGTTTTGATCATGAGCAGTTCTTC. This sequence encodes CASSQERMREGFDHEQFF.

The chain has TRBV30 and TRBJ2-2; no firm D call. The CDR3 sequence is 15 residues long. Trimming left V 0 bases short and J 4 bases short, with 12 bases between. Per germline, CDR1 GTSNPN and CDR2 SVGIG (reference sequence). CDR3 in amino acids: CAWSVLEYGTGELFF. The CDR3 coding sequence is TGTGCCTGGAGTGTACTGGAGTACGGCACCGGGGAGCTGTTTTTT. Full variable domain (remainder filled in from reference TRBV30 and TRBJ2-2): SQTIHQWPATLVQPVGSPLSLECTVEGTSNPNLYWYRQAAGRGLQLLFYSVGIGQISSEVPQNLSASRPQDRQFILSSKKLLLSDSGFYLCAWSVLEYGTGELFFGEGSRLTVL.

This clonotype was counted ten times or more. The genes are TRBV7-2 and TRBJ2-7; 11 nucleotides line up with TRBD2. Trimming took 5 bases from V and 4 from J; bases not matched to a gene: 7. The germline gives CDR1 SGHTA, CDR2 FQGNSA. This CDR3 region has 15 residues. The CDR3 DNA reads TGTGCCAGCAGCAAAACTAGCGGGAGTTCGTACGAGCAGTACTTC. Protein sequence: CASSKTSGSSYEQYF.

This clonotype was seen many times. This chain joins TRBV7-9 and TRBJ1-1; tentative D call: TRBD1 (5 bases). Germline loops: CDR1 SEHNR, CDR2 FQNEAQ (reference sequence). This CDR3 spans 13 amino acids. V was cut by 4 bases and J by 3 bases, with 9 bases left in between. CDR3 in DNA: TGTGCCAGCAGCTATGACAGTTACACTGAAGCTTTCTTT. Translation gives CASSYDSYTEAFF.

CDR3 DNA sequence: TGTGCCAGCAGAGATTCTGGGGCCAACGTCCTGACTTTC. It encodes CASRDSGANVLTF. The V and J genes are TRBV28 and TRBJ2-6; D gene uncertain. This CDR3 has 13 residues. V gave up 6 bases and J gave up 1 base, with 4 bases separating them. The germline V gene encodes CDR1 MDHEN and CDR2 SYDVKM.

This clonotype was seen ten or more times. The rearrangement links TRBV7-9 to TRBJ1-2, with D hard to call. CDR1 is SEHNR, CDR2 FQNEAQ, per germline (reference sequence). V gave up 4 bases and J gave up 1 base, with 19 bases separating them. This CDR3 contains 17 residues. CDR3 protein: CASSSLRGTLNNYGYTF. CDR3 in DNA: TGTGCCAGCAGCTCCCTACGCGGCACACTCAATAACTATGGCTACACCTTC.

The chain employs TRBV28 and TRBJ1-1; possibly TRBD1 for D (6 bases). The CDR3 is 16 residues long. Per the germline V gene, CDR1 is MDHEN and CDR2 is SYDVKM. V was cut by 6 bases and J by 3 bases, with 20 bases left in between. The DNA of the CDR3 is TGTGCCAGCAGCCTCTTCGGGGGCATATGGGACACTGAAGCTTTCTTT. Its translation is CASSLFGGIWDTEAFF.

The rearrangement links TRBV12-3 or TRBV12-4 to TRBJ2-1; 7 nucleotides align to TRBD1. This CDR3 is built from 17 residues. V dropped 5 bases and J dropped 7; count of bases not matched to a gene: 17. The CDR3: CASSESWDRRPLNEQFF. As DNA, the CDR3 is TGTGCCAGCAGTGAATCCTGGGACAGAAGGCCACTTAATGAGCAGTTCTTC.

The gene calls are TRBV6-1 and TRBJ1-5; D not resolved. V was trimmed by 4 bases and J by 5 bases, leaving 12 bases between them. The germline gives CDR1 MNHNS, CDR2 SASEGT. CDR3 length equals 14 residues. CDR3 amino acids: CASSAMSRDQPQHF. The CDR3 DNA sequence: TGTGCCAGCAGTGCAATGTCCCGGGATCAGCCCCAGCATTTT.

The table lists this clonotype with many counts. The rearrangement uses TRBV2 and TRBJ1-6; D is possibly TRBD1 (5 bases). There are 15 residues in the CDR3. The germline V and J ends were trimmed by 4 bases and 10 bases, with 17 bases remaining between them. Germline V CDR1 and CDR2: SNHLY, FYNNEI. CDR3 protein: CASSGPSGIESPLHF. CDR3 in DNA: TGTGCCAGCAGTGGCCCATCAGGGATCGAATCACCCCTCCACTTT.

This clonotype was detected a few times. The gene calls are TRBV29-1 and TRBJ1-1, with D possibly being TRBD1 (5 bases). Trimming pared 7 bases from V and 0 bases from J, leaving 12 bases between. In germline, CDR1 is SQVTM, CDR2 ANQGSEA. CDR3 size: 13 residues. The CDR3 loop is CSGWDPLNTEAFF. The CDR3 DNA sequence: TGCAGCGGATGGGACCCGCTGAACACTGAAGCTTTCTTT.

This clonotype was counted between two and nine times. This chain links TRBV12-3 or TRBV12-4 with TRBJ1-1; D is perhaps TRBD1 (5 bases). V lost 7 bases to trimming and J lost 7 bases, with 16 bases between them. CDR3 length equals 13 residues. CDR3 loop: CASTRTNQNEAFF. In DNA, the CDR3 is TGTGCCAGCACCAGGACAAACCAAAATGAAGCTTTCTTT.

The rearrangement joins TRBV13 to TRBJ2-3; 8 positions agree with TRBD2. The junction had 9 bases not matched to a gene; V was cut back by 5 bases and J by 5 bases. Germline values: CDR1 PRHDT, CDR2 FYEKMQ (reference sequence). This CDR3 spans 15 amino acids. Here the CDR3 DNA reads TGTGCCAGCAGCCCGGTCAGCGGGAGTGTAGATACGCAGTATTTT. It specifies CASSPVSGSVDTQYF.

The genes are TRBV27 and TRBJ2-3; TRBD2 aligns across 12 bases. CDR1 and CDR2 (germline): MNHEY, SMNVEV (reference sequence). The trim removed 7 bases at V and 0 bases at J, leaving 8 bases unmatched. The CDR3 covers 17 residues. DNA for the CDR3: TGTGCCAGCAAGGGGACTAGCGGGTCGACTAGCACAGATACGCAGTATTTT. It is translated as CASKGTSGSTSTDTQYF.

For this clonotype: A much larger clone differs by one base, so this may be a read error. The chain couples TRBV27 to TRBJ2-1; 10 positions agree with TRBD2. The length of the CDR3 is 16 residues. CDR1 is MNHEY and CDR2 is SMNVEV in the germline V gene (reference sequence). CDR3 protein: CASSSSTSGAYNEQSF. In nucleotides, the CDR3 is TGTGCCAGCAGTTCCTCCACTAGCGGGGCTTACAATGAGCAGTCCTTC.

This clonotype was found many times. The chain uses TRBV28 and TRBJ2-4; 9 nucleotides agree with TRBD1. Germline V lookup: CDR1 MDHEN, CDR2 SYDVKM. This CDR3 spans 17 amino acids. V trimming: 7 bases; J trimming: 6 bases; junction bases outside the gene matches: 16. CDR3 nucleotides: TGTGCCAGCACCACTCCCATGGGACAGGGTGGTGGAAACATTCAGTACTTC. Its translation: CASTTPMGQGGGNIQYF.

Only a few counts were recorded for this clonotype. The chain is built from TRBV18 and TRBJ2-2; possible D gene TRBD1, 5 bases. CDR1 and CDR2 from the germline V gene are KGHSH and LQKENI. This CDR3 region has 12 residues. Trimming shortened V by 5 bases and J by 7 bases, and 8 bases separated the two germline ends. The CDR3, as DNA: TGTGCCAGCTCATCACAGGTCGGGGAGCTGTTTTTT. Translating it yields CASSSQVGELFF.